What follows are 7 T cell receptor beta chains derived from one specimen sequenced in a study of T-cell reconstitution after alpha-beta-depleted transplantation in children. Unique molecular identifiers were incorporated during preparation of the TCRbeta library. MiXCR, run by TCRdb on the PCR reads, gives a single entry per CDR3 protein. The sample carries about 980,000 distinct CDR3 sequences, about 29% recorded once. Sequences were derived from PBMCs, mostly from graft donor cells, sampled 360 days after TCRalphabeta/CD19-depleted stem cell transplant. The receptors derive from a boy under two years old who had a stem cell transplant for SCID, so the T cells may come from the graft donor.

The chain joins TRBV19 to TRBJ2-5; D is perhaps TRBD1 or TRBD2 (5 bases each). V was clipped by 7 bases and J by 0 bases, with 12 bases between them. The CDR3 spans 14 residues. From germline, CDR1 is LNHDA and CDR2 SQIVND (reference sequence). CDR3 residues: CASTSGTDQETQYF. The CDR3, as DNA: TGTGCCAGTACTTCCGGGACGGACCAAGAGACCCAGTACTTC.

The chain has TRBV7-3 and TRBJ2-5; D not certain. This CDR3 is 14 amino acids long. Germline assignment: CDR1 SGHTA and CDR2 FQGTGA. V lost 0 bases, J lost 2 bases, and 7 bases lay in between. This CDR3 reads CASSLTGSQETQYF. For the CDR3, the DNA is TGTGCCAGCAGCTTAACAGGTTCTCAAGAGACCCAGTACTTC.

The J gene is TRBJ2-3, the V gene TRBV5-1, with 9 bases that match TRBD1. Per the germline V gene, CDR1 is SGHRS and CDR2 is YFSETQ. The CDR3 has 13 residues. The junction had 4 bases not matched to a gene; V was cut back by 1 base and J by 10 bases. CDR3 coding DNA: TGCGCCAGCAGCTTGTGGACAGGGGAGGCGCAGTATTTT. Its translation: CASSLWTGEAQYF.

This clonotype came up a few times. The V gene is TRBV20-1, the J gene TRBJ2-7; D remains ambiguous. The CDR3 has 15 amino acids. Per the germline V gene, CDR1 is DFQATT and CDR2 is SNEGSKA (reference sequence). The V gene lost 2 bases and the J gene lost 6 bases, with 20 bases spanning the gap. The CDR3 is CSARRRTMVSGEQYF. CDR3 DNA: TGCAGTGCTAGACGCCGTACTATGGTGTCGGGCGAGCAGTACTTC.

This clonotype has at least ten counts. CDR3 bases: TGTGCCAGCAGCTTAGGACGTGGCGGGGGGGCGATAGATACGCAGTATTTT. This gives the protein CASSLGRGGGAIDTQYF. V and J are TRBV7-2 and TRBJ2-3; 9 nucleotides match TRBD2. J was trimmed by 5 bases and V by 1 base; bases with no gene match: 10. The V gene's germline CDR1 is SGHTA and CDR2 FQGNSA. The CDR3 extends over 17 amino acids.

The rearrangement joins TRBV7-3 to TRBJ2-2; D might be TRBD1 (6 bases). This CDR3 spans 15 amino acids. Germline CDR1 is SGHTA and CDR2 is FQGTGA. V gave up 4 bases and J gave up 4 bases, with 13 bases separating them. This CDR3 is CASSSTGLSTGELFF. The CDR3 DNA reads as TGTGCCAGCAGCTCCACAGGGCTTAGCACCGGGGAGCTGTTTTTT. Looking up the rest from reference TRBV7-3 and TRBJ2-2 gives the full variable domain: GAGVSQTPSNKVTEKGKYVELRCDPISGHTALYWYRQSLGQGPEFLIYFQGTGAADDSGLPNDRFFAVRPEGSVSTLKIQRTERGDSAVYLCASSSTGLSTGELFFGEGSRLTVL.

This clonotype turned up a few times. V and J are TRBV6-5 and TRBJ1-1, with D tentatively TRBD1 (5 bases). The V gene's germline CDR1 is MNHEY and CDR2 SVGAGI. V shed 5 bases and J shed 5 bases, with 9 bases lying between them. The CDR3 length is 12 residues. The CDR3 DNA reads as TGTGCCAGCAGTGCAGGGAGGACTGAAGCTTTCTTT. Its translation is CASSAGRTEAFF.